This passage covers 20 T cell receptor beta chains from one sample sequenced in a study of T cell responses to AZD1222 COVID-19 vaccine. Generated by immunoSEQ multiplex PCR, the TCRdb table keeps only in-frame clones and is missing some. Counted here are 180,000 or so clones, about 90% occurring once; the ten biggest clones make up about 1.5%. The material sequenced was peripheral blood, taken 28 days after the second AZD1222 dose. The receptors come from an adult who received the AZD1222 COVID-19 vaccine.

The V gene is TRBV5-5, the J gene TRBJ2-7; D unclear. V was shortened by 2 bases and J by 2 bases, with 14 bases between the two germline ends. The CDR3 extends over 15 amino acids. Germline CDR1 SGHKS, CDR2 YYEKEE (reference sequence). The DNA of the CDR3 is TGTGCCAGCAGCTTTGGACCGAGGACGACCTACGAGCAGTACTTC. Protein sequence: CASSFGPRTTYEQYF.

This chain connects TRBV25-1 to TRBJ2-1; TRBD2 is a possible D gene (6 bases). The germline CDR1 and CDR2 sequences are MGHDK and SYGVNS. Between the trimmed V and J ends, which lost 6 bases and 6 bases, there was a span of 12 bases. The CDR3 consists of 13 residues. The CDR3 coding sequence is TGTGCCAGCAGATGGGGGGATTCCAATGAGCAGTTCTTC. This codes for CASRWGDSNEQFF.

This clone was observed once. Written as DNA, the CDR3 is TGCGCCAGCAGCCAAACGCGACAAGGAGGCCCGAAAGAGACCCAGTACTTC. Protein sequence: CASSQTRQGGPKETQYF. The chain has TRBV5-1 and TRBJ2-5; the D gene is possibly TRBD2 (5 bases). From germline, CDR1 is SGHRS and CDR2 YFSETQ. This CDR3 comprises 17 residues. V dropped 4 bases and J dropped 3 bases, with 22 bases sitting between them.

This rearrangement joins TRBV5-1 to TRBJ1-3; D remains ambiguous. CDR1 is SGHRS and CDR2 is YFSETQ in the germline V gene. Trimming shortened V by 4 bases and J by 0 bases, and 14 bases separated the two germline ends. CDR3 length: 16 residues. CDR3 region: CASSAASGSSGNTIYF. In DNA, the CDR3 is TGCGCCAGCAGCGCGGCATCGGGGAGCTCTGGAAACACCATATATTTT.

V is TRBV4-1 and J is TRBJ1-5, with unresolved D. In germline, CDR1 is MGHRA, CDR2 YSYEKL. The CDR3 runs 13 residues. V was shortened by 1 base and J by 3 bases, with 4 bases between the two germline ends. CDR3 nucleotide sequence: TGCGCCAGCAGCCAAGGAGACAATCAGCCCCAGCATTTT. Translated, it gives CASSQGDNQPQHF.

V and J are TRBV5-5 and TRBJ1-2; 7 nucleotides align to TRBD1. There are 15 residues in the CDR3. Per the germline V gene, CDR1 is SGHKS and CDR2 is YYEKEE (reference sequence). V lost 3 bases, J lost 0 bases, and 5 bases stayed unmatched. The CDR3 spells CASSWDRLTNYGYTF. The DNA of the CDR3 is TGTGCCAGCAGCTGGGACAGATTAACTAACTATGGCTACACCTTC.

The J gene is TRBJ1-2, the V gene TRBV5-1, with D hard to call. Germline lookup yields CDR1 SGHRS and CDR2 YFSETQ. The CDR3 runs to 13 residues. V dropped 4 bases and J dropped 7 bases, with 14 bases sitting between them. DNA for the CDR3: TGCGCCAGCAGCGCGGACCTTTTGGGTGGCTACACCTTC. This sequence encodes CASSADLLGGYTF.

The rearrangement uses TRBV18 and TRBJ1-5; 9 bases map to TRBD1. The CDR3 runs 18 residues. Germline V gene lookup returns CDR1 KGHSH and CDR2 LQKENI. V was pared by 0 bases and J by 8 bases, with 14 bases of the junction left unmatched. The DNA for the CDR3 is TGTGCCAGCTCACCACCGGCATCAGGACAGGGGTTTACGGAGCCCCAGCATTTT. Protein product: CASSPPASGQGFTEPQHF.

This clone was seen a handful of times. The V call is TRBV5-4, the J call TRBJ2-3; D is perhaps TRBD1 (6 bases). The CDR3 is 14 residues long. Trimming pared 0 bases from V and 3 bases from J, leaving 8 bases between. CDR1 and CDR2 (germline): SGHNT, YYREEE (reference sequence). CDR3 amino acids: CASSLAQGTDTQYF. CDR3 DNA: TGTGCCAGCAGCTTGGCCCAGGGGACAGATACGCAGTATTTT.

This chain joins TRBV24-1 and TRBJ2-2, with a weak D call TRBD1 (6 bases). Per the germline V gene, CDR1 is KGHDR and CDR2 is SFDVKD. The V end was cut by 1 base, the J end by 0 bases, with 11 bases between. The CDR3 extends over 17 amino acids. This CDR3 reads CATSDFSGTSNTGELFF. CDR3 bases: TGTGCCACCAGTGATTTTTCCGGGACATCGAACACCGGGGAGCTGTTTTTT.

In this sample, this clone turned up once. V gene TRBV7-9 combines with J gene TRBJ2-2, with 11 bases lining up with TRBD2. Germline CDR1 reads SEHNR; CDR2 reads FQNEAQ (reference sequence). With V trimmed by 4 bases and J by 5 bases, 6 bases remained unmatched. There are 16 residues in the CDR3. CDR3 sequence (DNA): TGTGCCAGCAGCTCAGGGACTAGCGGAGGGACCGGGGAGCTGTTTTTT. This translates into CASSSGTSGGTGELFF. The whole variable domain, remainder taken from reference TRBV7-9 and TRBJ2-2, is DTGVSQNPRHKITKRGQNVTFRCDPISEHNRLYWYRQTLGQGPEFLTYFQNEAQLEKSRLLSDRFSAERPKGSFSTLEIQRTEQGDSAMYLCASSSGTSGGTGELFFGEGSRLTVL.

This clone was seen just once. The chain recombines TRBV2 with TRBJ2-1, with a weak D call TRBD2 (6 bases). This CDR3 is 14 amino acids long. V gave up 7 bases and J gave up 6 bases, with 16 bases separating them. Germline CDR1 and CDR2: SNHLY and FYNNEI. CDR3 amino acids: CASTAGRVGNEQFF. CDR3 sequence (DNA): TGTGCCAGCACGGCGGGGAGAGTGGGCAATGAGCAGTTCTTC.

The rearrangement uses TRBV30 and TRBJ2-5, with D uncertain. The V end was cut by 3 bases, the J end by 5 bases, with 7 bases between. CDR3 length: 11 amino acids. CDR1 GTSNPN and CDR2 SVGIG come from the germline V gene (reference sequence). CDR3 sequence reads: CAWRILETQYF. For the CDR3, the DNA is TGTGCCTGGAGGATACTCGAGACCCAGTACTTC.

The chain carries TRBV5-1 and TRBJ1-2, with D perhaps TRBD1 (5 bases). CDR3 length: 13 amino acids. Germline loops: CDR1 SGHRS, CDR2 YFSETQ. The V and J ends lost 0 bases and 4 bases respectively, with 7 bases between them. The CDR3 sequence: CASSLGGTYGYTF. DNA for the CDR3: TGCGCCAGCAGCTTGGGAGGGACCTATGGCTACACCTTC.

This CDR3 reads CASRLTDRYSYEQYF. For the CDR3, the DNA is TGTGCCAGCAGATTAACTGACAGATACTCCTACGAGCAGTACTTC. This chain links TRBV7-2 with TRBJ2-7; tentatively, D is TRBD1 (5 bases). Germline loops: CDR1 SGHTA, CDR2 FQGNSA. V shed 6 bases and J shed 0 bases, with 15 bases lying between them. The CDR3 contains 15 residues.

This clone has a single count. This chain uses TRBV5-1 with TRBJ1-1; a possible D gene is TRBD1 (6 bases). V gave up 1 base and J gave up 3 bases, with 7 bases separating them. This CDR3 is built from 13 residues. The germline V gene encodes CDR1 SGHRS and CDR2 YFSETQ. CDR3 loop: CASSLNRDTEAFF. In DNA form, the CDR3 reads TGCGCCAGCAGCTTGAACAGGGACACTGAAGCTTTCTTT.

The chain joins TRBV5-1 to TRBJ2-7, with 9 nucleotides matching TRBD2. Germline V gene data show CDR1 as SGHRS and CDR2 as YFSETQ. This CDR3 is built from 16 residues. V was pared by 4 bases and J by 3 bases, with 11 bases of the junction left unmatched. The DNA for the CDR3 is TGCGCCAGCAGCCCTGGGACTAGCCGGTTGGTCTACGAGCAGTACTTC. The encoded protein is CASSPGTSRLVYEQYF.

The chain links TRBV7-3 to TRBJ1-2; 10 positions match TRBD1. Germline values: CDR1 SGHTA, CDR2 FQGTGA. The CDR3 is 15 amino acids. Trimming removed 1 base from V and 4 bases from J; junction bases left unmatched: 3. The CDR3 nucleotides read TGTGCCAGCAGCTTAAGTGGGACAGGGGCCTATGGCTACACCTTC. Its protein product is CASSLSGTGAYGYTF.

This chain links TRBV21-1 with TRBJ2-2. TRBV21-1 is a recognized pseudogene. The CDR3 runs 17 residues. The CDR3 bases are TGTGCCAGCAGCAAAATAGCCCGGGCATCCAACACCGGGGAGCTGTTTTTT. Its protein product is CASSKIARASNTGELFF.

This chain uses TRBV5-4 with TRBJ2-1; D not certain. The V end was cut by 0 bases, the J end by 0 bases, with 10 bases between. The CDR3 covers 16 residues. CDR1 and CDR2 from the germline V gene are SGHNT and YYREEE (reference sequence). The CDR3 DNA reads TGTGCCAGCAGCTTGGTTGAGCTCAGCTCCTACAATGAGCAGTTCTTC. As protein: CASSLVELSSYNEQFF.